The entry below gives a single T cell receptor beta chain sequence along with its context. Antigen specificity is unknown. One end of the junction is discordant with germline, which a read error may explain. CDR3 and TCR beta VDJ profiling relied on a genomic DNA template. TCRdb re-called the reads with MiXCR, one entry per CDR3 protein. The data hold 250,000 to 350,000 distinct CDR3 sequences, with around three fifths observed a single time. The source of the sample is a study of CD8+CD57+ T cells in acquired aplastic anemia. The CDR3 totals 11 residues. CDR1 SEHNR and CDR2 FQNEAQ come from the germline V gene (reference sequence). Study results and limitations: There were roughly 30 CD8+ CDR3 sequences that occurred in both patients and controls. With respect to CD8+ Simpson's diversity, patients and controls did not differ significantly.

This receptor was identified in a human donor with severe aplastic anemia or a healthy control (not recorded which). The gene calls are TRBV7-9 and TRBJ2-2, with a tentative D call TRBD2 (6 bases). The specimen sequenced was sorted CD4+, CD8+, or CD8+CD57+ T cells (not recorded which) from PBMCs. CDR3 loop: CASSLVGGLFF. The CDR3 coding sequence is TGTGCCAGCAGCTTAGTCGGGGGGCTGTTTTTT.